These 13 T cell receptor beta chains were sequenced from one sample in a study of T cell responses to AZD1222 COVID-19 vaccine. Measured with immunoSEQ multiplex PCR; TCRdb has only the in-frame clones, and not every one. This sample yields 120,000 to 150,000 clones, of which approximately 85% are seen a single time; less than 5% belongs to the top ten. The material sequenced was peripheral blood, taken on day 0 of MenACWY control vaccination. The receptors here all came from an adult in good health.

The chain combines TRBV11-2 with TRBJ1-5; the D is unclear. Germline CDR1 is SGHAT and CDR2 is FQNNGV. V was clipped by 1 base and J by 3 bases, with 10 bases between them. The CDR3 covers 15 residues. CDR3 nucleotide sequence: TGTGCCAGCAGCTTAGCCGGACTGGACAATCAGCCCCAGCATTTT. The encoded protein is CASSLAGLDNQPQHF.

This chain connects TRBV28 to TRBJ1-1; 8 bases are shared with TRBD1. The CDR3 is made up of 13 amino acids. Losses at the gene ends were 3 bases for V and 4 bases for J; bases not matched to a gene: 1. Germline V gene lookup returns CDR1 MDHEN and CDR2 SYDVKM. The CDR3 loop reads CASSFGTGTEAFF. The CDR3 DNA sequence: TGTGCCAGCAGTTTCGGGACAGGCACTGAAGCTTTCTTT.

The chain links TRBV12-3 or TRBV12-4 to TRBJ1-1; possibly TRBD1 for D (5 bases). The CDR3 is 13 residues long. Trimming shortened V by 8 bases and J by 0 bases, and 10 bases separated the two germline ends. In nucleotides, the CDR3 is TGTGCCAGCGGGGGGGACGTGAACACTGAAGCTTTCTTT. The encoded protein is CASGGDVNTEAFF.

CDR3 DNA: TGTGCCATCAGTGAGTCTGGCAGGGGGGACAATCAGCCCCAGCATTTT. Amino acid sequence: CAISESGRGDNQPQHF. This chain uses TRBV10-3 with TRBJ1-5; 7 nucleotides match TRBD1. CDR1 and CDR2 (germline): ENHRY, SYGVKD. The CDR3 totals 16 residues. With 0 bases clipped from V and 3 bases from J, the junction kept 5 bases outside the gene matches.

The CDR3 is CAWSQGANQPQHF. The CDR3 DNA sequence: TGTGCCTGGAGTCAGGGCGCTAATCAGCCCCAGCATTTT. The V gene is TRBV30, the J gene TRBJ1-5; D is possibly TRBD1 (5 bases). V gave up 2 bases and J gave up 4 bases, with 9 bases separating them. This CDR3 has 13 amino acids. The germline CDR1 and CDR2 sequences are GTSNPN and SVGIG (reference sequence).

The chain carries TRBV15 and TRBJ1-5, with 10 bases identical to TRBD1. The ends lost 3 bases at V and 5 bases at J; junction bases unmatched: 10. Looked up from germline, CDR1 is LNHNV and CDR2 is YYDKDF (reference sequence). CDR3 size: 17 residues. The CDR3 region is CATSRGRGTGEDQPQHF. The CDR3 DNA reads TGTGCCACCAGCAGGGGCAGAGGGACAGGGGAAGATCAGCCCCAGCATTTT. Together with reference TRBV15 and TRBJ1-5, the CDR3 gives the full variable domain: DAMVIQNPRYQVTQFGKPVTLSCSQTLNHNVMYWYQQKSSQAPKLLFHYYDKDFNNEADTPDNFQSRRPNTSFCFLDIRSPGLGDTAMYLCATSRGRGTGEDQPQHFGDGTRLSIL.

The chain recombines TRBV6-5 with TRBJ1-5; TRBD1 matches at 8 bases. Germline V CDR1 and CDR2: MNHEY, SVGAGI. V lost 6 bases to trimming and J lost 4 bases; unmatched junction nucleotides: 8. This CDR3 is built from 15 residues. The CDR3 region is CASRPGQGRNQPQHF. Here the CDR3 DNA reads TGTGCCAGCAGGCCCGGACAGGGTAGGAATCAGCCCCAGCATTTT.

This clone occurred a few times. The gene calls are TRBV28 and TRBJ1-3, with D perhaps TRBD1 (5 bases). Trimming took off 8 bases at V and 8 bases at J, with 16 bases between the two ends. The CDR3 length is 13 residues. CDR1 and CDR2 (germline): MDHEN, SYDVKM. CDR3 bases: TGTGCCAGCGGGTTGCCGGGGGGATACACCATATATTTT. Protein sequence: CASGLPGGYTIYF.

The gene calls are TRBV6-6 and TRBJ1-5; tentatively, D is TRBD1 (5 bases). With 5 bases removed from V and 9 bases from J, the gap between germline ends came to 17 bases. The CDR3 has 14 amino acids. Germline values: CDR1 MNHNY, CDR2 SVGAGI (reference sequence). The DNA for the CDR3 is TGTGCCAGCAGTAAAGGGACGGCCGAACCGCCCCAGCATTTT. It encodes CASSKGTAEPPQHF.

The genes are TRBV29-1 and TRBJ1-5; possible D gene TRBD1, 6 bases. The CDR3 is made up of 14 amino acids. V shed 4 bases and J shed 4 bases, with 14 bases lying between them. Germline V gene sequence: CDR1 SQVTM, CDR2 ANQGSEA. CDR3 amino acids: CSVASGGSNQPQHF. As DNA, the CDR3 is TGCAGCGTTGCGTCTGGGGGCAGTAATCAGCCCCAGCATTTT.

The rearrangement links TRBV19 to TRBJ1-3; 8 bases line up with TRBD1. Per germline, CDR1 LNHDA and CDR2 SQIVND (reference sequence). The junction had 6 bases not matched to a gene; V was cut back by 7 bases and J by 4 bases. There are 14 residues in the CDR3. As DNA, the CDR3 is TGTGCCAGTATTGACAGGGGTGGAGGAAACACCATATATTTT. Encoded protein: CASIDRGGGNTIYF.

The chain is built from TRBV20-1 and TRBJ2-1; D is ambiguous. Trimming cost V 5 bases and J 6 bases, with 5 bases left between them. From germline, CDR1 is DFQATT and CDR2 SNEGSKA (reference sequence). The CDR3 is made up of 10 amino acids. CDR3 nucleotide sequence: TGCAGTGCTTTTTTCAATGAGCAGTTCTTC. Translated, it gives CSAFFNEQFF.

The chain recombines TRBV4-2 with TRBJ1-5; D unresolved. The CDR3 totals 16 residues. Germline assignment: CDR1 LGHNA and CDR2 YNFKEQ. V gave up 3 bases and J gave up 4 bases, with 16 bases separating them. The CDR3 is CASSQMAPGINQPQHF. The CDR3 bases are TGTGCCAGCAGCCAGATGGCCCCGGGGATTAATCAGCCCCAGCATTTT.